The 9 T cell receptor beta chains below come from one sample, sequenced in a study of shared clonotypes between healthy human individuals. TCRdb's copy holds only in-frame clones and misses some; the assay was immunoSEQ multiplex PCR. In the table there are approximately 2,300,000 clones, around 92% of which are singletons. The specimen sequenced was naive CD4+ T cells from PBMCs. The subset is: CD45RA+ positively selected. These receptors were obtained from a man aged 18 to 30 in good health. Some clones in this sample may be carry-over from other donors' samples.

The genes are TRBV6-1 and TRBJ2-1, with 7 bases identical to TRBD2. Per the germline V gene, CDR1 is MNHNS and CDR2 is SASEGT. V was pared by 6 bases and J by 0 bases, with 5 bases of the junction left unmatched. The CDR3 contains 15 residues. The CDR3 here is CASRLGGSSYNEQFF. CDR3 bases: TGTGCCAGCAGGTTGGGAGGGAGCTCCTACAATGAGCAGTTCTTC.

The chain employs TRBV7-2 and TRBJ2-3; 13 bases are shared with TRBD2. Germline loops: CDR1 SGHTA, CDR2 FQGNSA. V dropped 5 bases and J dropped 2; count of bases not matched to a gene: 7. The CDR3 is 17 amino acids. The CDR3 DNA sequence: TGTGCCAGCAGCCCGCGACTAGCGGGAGGCCCCACAGATACGCAGTATTTT. The encoded protein is CASSPRLAGGPTDTQYF.

The rearrangement joins TRBV7-8 to TRBJ2-3; 10 nucleotides agree with TRBD2. Germline V gene lookup returns CDR1 SGHVS and CDR2 FQNEAQ. The trim removed 7 bases at V and 4 bases at J, leaving 8 bases unmatched. The CDR3 spans 15 residues. The CDR3 sequence is CASTTLAGAPDTQYF. CDR3 nucleotides: TGTGCCAGCACTACGCTAGCGGGAGCCCCAGATACGCAGTATTTT.

The chain combines TRBV18 with TRBJ2-1, with TRBD2 identical over 10 bases. This CDR3 comprises 15 residues. Germline CDR1 reads KGHSH; CDR2 reads LQKENI. V shed 4 bases and J 6 bases; nucleotides not matched to a gene: 6. For the CDR3, the DNA is TGTGCCAGCTCACGAGGACTAGCGGAGTTCAATGAGCAGTTCTTC. This encodes CASSRGLAEFNEQFF.

The chain combines TRBV6-1 with TRBJ1-2, with unresolved D. Trimming took off 2 bases at V and 0 bases at J, with 7 bases between the two ends. This CDR3 comprises 14 residues. Germline V CDR1 and CDR2: MNHNS, SASEGT. The CDR3 DNA is TGTGCCAGCAGTGAACGCCGCTCTAACTATGGCTACACCTTC. It specifies CASSERRSNYGYTF.

This chain connects TRBV5-1 to TRBJ1-2, with TRBD1 matching over 10 bases. CDR3 length: 13 amino acids. V lost 7 bases and J lost 7; bases outside the gene matches: 7. The germline gives CDR1 SGHRS, CDR2 YFSETQ. For the CDR3, the DNA is TGCGCCAGCGGACAGGGGGGCCGGAGTGGCTACACCTTC. Protein product: CASGQGGRSGYTF.

J is TRBJ1-5 and V is TRBV21-1; TRBD1 is the table's D call and was not checked against the DNA. TRBV21-1 is tagged as a pseudogene. The CDR3 spans 14 residues. In DNA, the CDR3 is TGTGCCAGACCCGGGACATACCTCAATCAGCCCCAGCATTTT. Amino acid sequence: CARPGTYLNQPQHF.

The rearrangement uses TRBV5-1 and TRBJ2-7; D uncertain. The CDR3 runs 13 residues. V dropped 3 bases and J dropped 4 bases, with 11 bases sitting between them. The V gene's germline CDR1 is SGHRS and CDR2 YFSETQ. CDR3 sequence: CASSSEASYEQYF. DNA of the CDR3: TGCGCCAGCAGCTCCGAAGCGTCTTACGAGCAGTACTTC.

V gene TRBV10-3 combines with J gene TRBJ2-3; 8 bases agree with TRBD2. Germline V CDR1 and CDR2: ENHRY, SYGVKD. This CDR3 comprises 14 residues. The V segment lost 6 bases and the J segment 4 bases; nucleotides outside the gene matches: 6. The CDR3 is CAIRGLEIPDTQYF. The CDR3 DNA reads as TGTGCCATCAGGGGACTAGAAATCCCAGATACGCAGTATTTT.